Following are 17 T cell receptor beta chains from one sample sequenced in a study of cytomegalovirus exposure and HLA in healthy donors. Assay used: immunoSEQ multiplex PCR; TCRdb lists only in-frame clones, some missing. The data show about 170,000 clones, 86% seen once. Sequencing used PBMCs. These TCRs come from a woman aged 18-29 years in good health and CMV-seronegative.

The gene calls are TRBV2 and TRBJ2-1; 7 nucleotides agree with TRBD1. V was pared by 4 bases and J by 13 bases, with 10 bases of the junction left unmatched. The germline gives CDR1 SNHLY, CDR2 FYNNEI. This CDR3 is 13 amino acids long. Here the CDR3 reads CASSGPGQAFQFF. The CDR3 DNA is TGTGCCAGCAGTGGCCCAGGACAGGCCTTTCAGTTCTTC.

This clone occurred a few times. This chain links TRBV9 with TRBJ1-2, with a possible D match to TRBD1 (5 bases). Germline CDR1 SGDLS, CDR2 YYNGEE. There are 16 residues in the CDR3. The V end was cut by 2 bases, the J end by 2 bases, with 16 bases between. The CDR3 here is CASSVDPQGSNYGYTF. CDR3 DNA: TGTGCCAGCAGCGTTGACCCGCAGGGATCCAACTATGGCTACACCTTC.

J is TRBJ2-2 and V is TRBV11-3; 12 bases map to TRBD2. There are 14 residues in the CDR3. Trimming removed 8 bases from V and 5 bases from J; junction bases left unmatched: 3. CDR1 and CDR2 (germline): SGHNT, YENEEA. For the CDR3, the DNA is TGTGCCAGCCAAACTAGCGGGAGGACCGGGGAGCTGTTTTTT. Protein product: CASQTSGRTGELFF.

The V and J genes are TRBV7-9 and TRBJ2-5, with 10 bases aligning to TRBD2. The CDR3 has 16 residues. V dropped 5 bases and J dropped 1; count of bases not matched to a gene: 7. Looked up from germline, CDR1 is SEHNR and CDR2 is FQNEAQ (reference sequence). The CDR3 loop is CASSPRTSGFQETQYF. The CDR3 nucleotides are TGTGCCAGCAGCCCCCGGACTAGCGGCTTCCAAGAGACCCAGTACTTC.

This clone was seen only once. It may be a read error: a sequence one base away is much more abundant. This chain links TRBV6-1 with TRBJ1-1, with a tentative D call TRBD1 (6 bases). The CDR3 extends over 12 amino acids. Trimming stripped 5 bases from V and 4 bases from J, with 8 bases between. CDR1 is MNHNS, CDR2 SASEGT, per germline. CDR3 DNA sequence: TGTGCCAGCAGTACAGGGTTCACTGAAGCTTTCTTT. The encoded protein is CASSTGFTEAFF.

This chain links TRBV9 with TRBJ1-2; 7 bases match TRBD1. V gave up 4 bases and J gave up 4 bases; unmatched junction bases: 4. Germline V gives CDR1 SGDLS, CDR2 YYNGEE. This CDR3 is built from 13 residues. The CDR3 coding sequence is TGTGCCAGCAGCCGCGAGGGGGCCTATGGCTACACCTTC. Its translation is CASSREGAYGYTF.

The chain is built from TRBV4-1 and TRBJ1-2; maybe TRBD1 (6 bases). Germline CDR1 reads MGHRA; CDR2 reads YSYEKL. Trimming cost V 2 bases and J 3 bases, with 16 bases left between them. The CDR3 spans 16 residues. CDR3 nucleotide sequence: TGCGCCAGCAGCCAACCCCCGAGGGGGAACGACTATGGCTACACCTTC. It specifies CASSQPPRGNDYGYTF.

The chain is built from TRBV7-2 and TRBJ2-1, with 8 bases fitting TRBD2. The V gene's germline CDR1 is SGHTA and CDR2 FQGNSA. J was trimmed by 4 bases and V by 6 bases; bases with no gene match: 11. The CDR3 is 16 residues long. The CDR3 spells CASRGNGTRNYNEQFF. The CDR3 DNA reads TGTGCCAGCAGGGGCAACGGGACTAGAAATTACAATGAGCAGTTCTTC.

As DNA, the CDR3 is TGTGCCAGCAGTTTAAGACAGCCTCTTAACACTGAAGCTTTCTTT. Its translation: CASSLRQPLNTEAFF. The genes are TRBV27 and TRBJ1-1; TRBD1 might be the D (5 bases). The CDR3 length is 15 residues. Germline CDR1 reads MNHEY; CDR2 reads SMNVEV (reference sequence). The V and J ends lost 2 bases and 2 bases respectively, with 12 bases between them.

In its sample, this clone was seen once. The chain uses TRBV7-3 and TRBJ1-2; 7 bases fit TRBD1. V shed 5 bases and J 0 bases; nucleotides not matched to a gene: 15. Germline V gene lookup returns CDR1 SGHTA and CDR2 FQGTGA. This CDR3 has 18 residues. CDR3: CASSPLGGQAFSNYGYTF. The CDR3 bases are TGTGCCAGCAGCCCCTTGGGCGGACAGGCCTTTTCTAACTATGGCTACACCTTC.

The V call is TRBV7-9, the J call TRBJ2-7; D not certain. Germline values: CDR1 SEHNR, CDR2 FQNEAQ (reference sequence). The CDR3 loop spans 13 amino acids. With 4 bases removed from V and 3 bases from J, the gap between germline ends came to 10 bases. The CDR3 reads CASSSPLSYEQYF. Here the CDR3 DNA reads TGTGCCAGCAGCTCCCCCCTAAGCTACGAGCAGTACTTC.

The gene calls are TRBV20-1 and TRBJ2-5; no clear D. The germline V gene has CDR1 DFQATT and CDR2 SNEGSKA (reference sequence). Trimming shortened V by 7 bases and J by 2 bases, and 8 bases separated the two germline ends. The CDR3 contains 11 residues. CDR3 coding DNA: TGCAGTGGGGCTTTGCAAGAGACCCAGTACTTC. Protein product: CSGALQETQYF.

This clone showed up just once. The chain employs TRBV23-1 and TRBJ1-1; D is undetermined. TRBV23-1 is an ORF; its function is uncertain. The CDR3 extends over 12 amino acids. V gave up 8 bases and J gave up 5 bases, with 12 bases separating them. The CDR3 bases are TGCGCCAGCCGGCTATCAGGAACTGAAGCTTTCTTT. Protein sequence: CASRLSGTEAFF.

The chain uses TRBV2 and TRBJ2-7, with 8 bases aligning to TRBD1. The length of the CDR3 is 13 residues. Trimming took 11 bases from V and 7 from J; bases not matched to a gene: 13. CDR1 SNHLY and CDR2 FYNNEI come from the germline V gene. As DNA, the CDR3 is TGTGCCCCCAGGCGCCAGGGGGCAGGGGAGCAGTACTTC. Translating it yields CAPRRQGAGEQYF.

V and J are TRBV5-6 and TRBJ1-2, with 7 bases fitting TRBD1. Germline loops: CDR1 SGHDT, CDR2 YYEEEE. J was trimmed by 8 bases and V by 2 bases; bases with no gene match: 6. The CDR3 length is 13 residues. The CDR3 region is CASSFGTVRGYTF. Here the CDR3 DNA reads TGTGCCAGCAGCTTTGGGACAGTCCGCGGCTACACCTTC. The complete variable domain, with remaining parts taken from reference TRBV5-6 and TRBJ1-2, reads DAGVTQSPTHLIKTRGQQVTLRCSPKSGHDTVSWYQQALGQGPQFIFQYYEEEERQRGNFPDRFSGHQFPNYSSELNVNALLLGDSALYLCASSFGTVRGYTFGSGTRLTVV.

The V call is TRBV4-2, the J call TRBJ2-1; 11 nucleotides match TRBD1. CDR1 is LGHNA and CDR2 is YNFKEQ in the germline V gene. This CDR3 comprises 14 residues. The junction had 1 base not matched to a gene; V was cut back by 1 base and J by 8 bases. The CDR3 is CASSQGTGGDEQFF. For the CDR3, the DNA is TGTGCCAGCAGCCAAGGGACAGGGGGCGATGAGCAGTTCTTC.

Only one count was recorded for this clone. The chain combines TRBV6-4 with TRBJ2-3; possible D gene TRBD2, 6 bases. Germline V gives CDR1 MRHNA, CDR2 SNTAGT. This CDR3 region has 16 residues. V shed 0 bases and J shed 4 bases, with 14 bases lying between them. The CDR3 DNA reads as TGTGCCAGCAGTGACTCGAATTCGGGGGATTCAGATACGCAGTATTTT. This sequence encodes CASSDSNSGDSDTQYF.